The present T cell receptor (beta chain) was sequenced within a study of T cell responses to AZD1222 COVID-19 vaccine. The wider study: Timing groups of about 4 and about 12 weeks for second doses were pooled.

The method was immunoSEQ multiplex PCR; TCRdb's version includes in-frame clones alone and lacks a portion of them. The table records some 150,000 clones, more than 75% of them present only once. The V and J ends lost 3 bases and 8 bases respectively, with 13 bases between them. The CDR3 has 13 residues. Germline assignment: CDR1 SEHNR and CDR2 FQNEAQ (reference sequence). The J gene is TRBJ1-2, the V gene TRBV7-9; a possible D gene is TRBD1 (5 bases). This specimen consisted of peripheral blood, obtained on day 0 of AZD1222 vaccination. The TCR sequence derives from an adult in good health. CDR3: CASSFSGAWGYTF. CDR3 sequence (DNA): TGTGCCAGCAGCTTTTCCGGGGCTTGGGGCTACACCTTC.